The 6 T cell receptor beta chains below come from one sample, sequenced in a study of T cell clusters in autoimmune cytopenias. Each sample's input was 250 ng genomic DNA, about 38,000 genome equivalents. TRB rearrangements were amplified by touch-down multiplex PCR with mixed TRB-A/B primers. TCRdb re-called the multiplex PCR reads; one entry per CDR3 protein, DNA not given. This listing includes roughly 5,000 distinct CDR3 sequences. The data were also submitted as part of a second study, on T cell repertoires in aging, cancer and after chemotherapy.

The sample taken for sequencing was peripheral blood. The receptors stem from a human donor in good health.

This clonotype is deemed medium-sized (0.01 to 0.1%) by its frequency. The chain has TRBV13 and TRBJ2-3; TCRdb reports TRBD2, a call that lacks DNA to check it against. Germline V gene sequence: CDR1 PRHDT, CDR2 FYEKMQ (reference sequence). The CDR3 length is 17 residues. This CDR3 reads CASSLEEGTPSTDTQYF. Supplemented by reference TRBV13 and TRBJ2-3, the full variable domain reads AAGVIQSPRHLIKEKRETATLKCYPIPRHDTVYWYQQGPGQDPQFLISFYEKMQSDKGSIPDRFSAQQFSDYHSELNMSSLELGDSALYFCASSLEEGTPSTDTQYFGPGTRLTVL.

Considering frequency, this clonotype is medium-sized. This chain uses TRBV6-5 with TRBJ1-5. Per germline, CDR1 MNHEY and CDR2 SVGAGI. This CDR3 has 13 residues. The CDR3 spells CASSPSVIRPQHF.

The chain has TRBV5-5 and TRBJ2-7; TCRdb's D call of TRBD1 is untestable without DNA. The germline V gene has CDR1 SGHKS and CDR2 YYEKEE (reference sequence). The CDR3 length is 14 residues. CDR3: CASNIRATGYEQYF.

This clonotype counts as medium-sized (0.01 to 0.1%) by frequency. This rearrangement joins TRBV19 to TRBJ2-2; there is no DNA to check the TCRdb D call of TRBD2. The CDR3 has 15 amino acids. Germline loops: CDR1 LNHDA, CDR2 SQIVND (reference sequence). The CDR3 loop is CASSLVAGLGGELFF.

The gene calls are TRBV5-1 and TRBJ2-1; the D call from TCRdb, TRBD2, cannot be confirmed without DNA. The CDR3 runs 16 residues. Germline values: CDR1 SGHRS, CDR2 YFSETQ. This chain's CDR3 is CASSSQGLAGGNEQFF.

This sequence joins TRBV5-1 and TRBJ2-3; TCRdb gives TRBD2 as the D gene, but with no DNA this cannot be confirmed. This CDR3 has 16 residues. Germline CDR1 is SGHRS and CDR2 is YFSETQ. The CDR3 region is CASSPGLAGGPDTQYF. The variable domain in full, with the rest retrieved from reference TRBV5-1 and TRBJ2-3, is KAGVTQTPRYLIKTRGQQVTLSCSPISGHRSVSWYQQTPGQGLQFLFEYFSETQRNKGNFPGRFSGRQFSNSRSEMNVSTLELGDSALYLCASSPGLAGGPDTQYFGPGTRLTVL.